The rows below give T cell receptor beta chains drawn from one sample of a study of cytomegalovirus exposure and HLA in healthy donors. Assay: immunoSEQ multiplex PCR; the TCRdb copy retains only in-frame clones and omits some. In the table there are 150,000 to 200,000 clones, less than 90% of which are singletons. Sequenced input: PBMCs. The receptors derive from a man aged 50-59 years in good health and CMV-seronegative. The CDR3 runs from the conserved cysteine through the conserved F or W. Each record gives: V gene, clone size, D gene, J gene, CDR3 protein, CDR3 DNA. A D gene is named only where the DNA matches it firmly. Only some rows state a clone size, as once, few, many or a class for expanded clones.

v_call: TRBV7-9; clone_size: NA; d_call: NA; j_call: TRBJ2-1; cdr3_aa: CASSLPGDNEQFF; cdr3_nt: TGCGCCAGCAGCCTTCCGGGAGACAATGAGCAGTTCTTC
v_call: TRBV5-4; clone_size: NA; d_call: NA; j_call: TRBJ1-2; cdr3_aa: CASSLIGMDSRHGYTF; cdr3_nt: TGTGCCAGCAGCTTGATTGGGATGGACAGTAGACACGGCTACACCTTC
v_call: TRBV7-3; clone_size: NA; d_call: NA; j_call: TRBJ2-5; cdr3_aa: CASSAWPRETQYF; cdr3_nt: TGTGCCAGCAGCGCATGGCCCCGAGAGACCCAGTACTTC
v_call: TRBV19; clone_size: NA; d_call: NA; j_call: TRBJ2-5; cdr3_aa: CASSATWSRVNF; cdr3_nt: TGTGCCAGTAGTGCCACCTGGTCCCGCGTGAACTTC
v_call: TRBV7-3; clone_size: NA; d_call: NA; j_call: TRBJ1-1; cdr3_aa: CASSLGPGRGAFF; cdr3_nt: TGTGCCAGCAGCTTAGGCCCGGGGCGGGGAGCTTTCTTT
v_call: TRBV7-9; clone_size: few; d_call: NA; j_call: TRBJ1-3; cdr3_aa: CASSFSTGNTIYF; cdr3_nt: TGTGCCAGCAGCTTTAGTACTGGAAACACCATATATTTT
v_call: TRBV5-4; clone_size: NA; d_call: TRBD1; j_call: TRBJ1-1; cdr3_aa: CASSPGTGGRVNTEAFF; cdr3_nt: TGTGCCAGCAGCCCGGGGACAGGGGGGCGGGTGAACACTGAAGCTTTCTTT
v_call: TRBV27; clone_size: NA; d_call: NA; j_call: TRBJ2-7; cdr3_aa: CASRRTGTYEQYF; cdr3_nt: TGTGCCAGCAGGCGAACAGGGACCTACGAGCAGTACTTC
v_call: TRBV21-1; clone_size: NA; d_call: NA; j_call: TRBJ2-7; cdr3_aa: CASSKIAGGIRHEQYF; cdr3_nt: TGTGCCAGCAGCAAAATTGCTGGCGGCATCCGTCACGAGCAGTACTTC
v_call: TRBV19; clone_size: NA; d_call: NA; j_call: TRBJ2-7; cdr3_aa: CASSSSGAYEQYF; cdr3_nt: TGTGCCAGTAGTTCCTCCGGGGCCTACGAGCAGTACTTC
v_call: TRBV7-8; clone_size: NA; d_call: NA; j_call: TRBJ1-6; cdr3_aa: CASSFSGSDSPLHF; cdr3_nt: TGTGCCAGCAGCTTTTCAGGGTCTGATTCACCCCTCCACTTT
v_call: TRBV12-5; clone_size: NA; d_call: NA; j_call: TRBJ1-5; cdr3_aa: CASAEGGQPQHF; cdr3_nt: TGTGCTAGTGCCGAGGGCGGTCAGCCCCAGCATTTT
v_call: TRBV7-2; clone_size: NA; d_call: TRBD2; j_call: TRBJ2-1; cdr3_aa: CASSLGRSGKRYNEQFF; cdr3_nt: TGTGCCAGCAGCTTAGGGCGTAGCGGGAAAAGATACAATGAGCAGTTCTTC
v_call: TRBV14; clone_size: NA; d_call: NA; j_call: TRBJ1-1; cdr3_aa: CASSQALHPNTEAFF; cdr3_nt: TGTGCCAGCAGCCAAGCCTTACACCCGAACACTGAAGCTTTCTTT
v_call: TRBV7-9; clone_size: NA; d_call: TRBD1; j_call: TRBJ2-5; cdr3_aa: CASSDAQGARKTQYF; cdr3_nt: TGTGCCAGCAGCGACGCACAGGGGGCACGAAAGACCCAGTACTTC
v_call: TRBV6-5; clone_size: NA; d_call: TRBD1; j_call: TRBJ2-4; cdr3_aa: CASSYVGQGTKNIQYF; cdr3_nt: TGTGCCAGCAGTTACGTGGGACAGGGGACCAAAAACATTCAGTACTTC
v_call: TRBV5-4; clone_size: NA; d_call: NA; j_call: TRBJ1-3; cdr3_aa: CASSFRPGGNTIYF; cdr3_nt: TGTGCCAGCAGCTTTCGACCGGGGGGAAACACCATATATTTT
v_call: TRBV7-6; clone_size: NA; d_call: TRBD1; j_call: TRBJ1-2; cdr3_aa: CASSLDRGMGGYTF; cdr3_nt: TGTGCCAGCAGCTTGGACAGGGGAATGGGCGGCTACACCTTC
v_call: TRBV6-5; clone_size: NA; d_call: TRBD1; j_call: TRBJ2-7; cdr3_aa: CASSYSGTDYEQYF; cdr3_nt: TGTGCCAGCAGTTACTCGGGGACAGACTACGAGCAGTACTTC
v_call: TRBV4-3; clone_size: few; d_call: NA; j_call: TRBJ1-4; cdr3_aa: CASSLQYANEKLFF; cdr3_nt: TGCGCCAGCAGCCTCCAGTACGCTAATGAAAAACTGTTTTTT
v_call: TRBV29-1; clone_size: NA; d_call: NA; j_call: TRBJ2-6; cdr3_aa: CSVRGVGSGANVLTF; cdr3_nt: TGCAGCGTCCGGGGTGTGGGCTCTGGGGCCAACGTCCTGACTTTC
v_call: TRBV7-2; clone_size: NA; d_call: TRBD2; j_call: TRBJ2-3; cdr3_aa: CASSSSGRGDTQYF; cdr3_nt: TGTGCCAGCAGCTCTAGCGGGAGGGGAGATACGCAGTATTTT
v_call: TRBV15; clone_size: NA; d_call: NA; j_call: TRBJ2-1; cdr3_aa: CATSRDFYEQFF; cdr3_nt: TGTGCCACCAGCAGAGATTTCTATGAGCAGTTCTTC
v_call: TRBV7-2; clone_size: NA; d_call: TRBD2; j_call: TRBJ2-7; cdr3_aa: CASSKRTGTRSYEQYF; cdr3_nt: TGTGCCAGCAGCAAAAGGACCGGGACTAGGTCCTACGAGCAGTACTTC
v_call: TRBV9; clone_size: NA; d_call: NA; j_call: TRBJ2-3; cdr3_aa: CASSVAGTVTDTQYF; cdr3_nt: TGTGCCAGCAGCGTAGCTGGTACAGTCACAGATACGCAGTATTTT
v_call: TRBV6-1; clone_size: NA; d_call: NA; j_call: TRBJ2-5; cdr3_aa: CASRIGTRKETQYF; cdr3_nt: TGTGCCAGCCGTATTGGGACACGAAAAGAGACCCAGTACTTC